The entry below gives a single T cell receptor beta chain sequence along with its context. This sample was taken from a study of blood T cell repertoires in COVID-19. Study information: Samples of COVID-19 (acute and convalescent) were obtained from the United States, Italy and Spain.

Trimming pared 1 base from V and 7 bases from J, leaving 13 bases between. Germline V gene sequence: CDR1 MNHNS, CDR2 SASEGT. The CDR3 spans 14 residues. Original data processing: Researchers report that nucleated cell counts were estimated from reference gene primer amplification. The protocol was immunoSEQ multiplex PCR, while the TCRdb copy is restricted to in-frame clones and leaves out a portion. The DNA gave D and trimming, while V, J and clone size come from that table. The repertoire has some 400,000 clones, roughly 89% of them found once; the top ten carry approximately 7%. Specimen: peripheral blood. This receptor was identified in a man in his late teens or twenties with active or convalescent COVID-19. V and J are TRBV6-1 and TRBJ1-1; D unresolved. CDR3 amino acids: CASSEGAEKDEAFF. The DNA for the CDR3 is TGTGCCAGCAGTGAAGGGGCAGAGAAAGATGAAGCTTTCTTT.